This is a list of T cell receptor beta chains from one sample in a study of T cells in Graves' hyperthyroidism and ophthalmopathy. TCRdb ran MiXCR on the multiplex PCR reads and lists one entry per CDR3 protein. The table lists hundreds of thousands of distinct CDR3 sequences, around 21% of them singletons. The sequenced sample consisted of blood. The receptors stem from a man younger than 45 with Graves' ophthalmopathy. Both conserved end residues are part of each CDR3. The order of the fields is clone size, D gene, J gene, V gene, CDR3 DNA, CDR3 protein. The D gene is left open where the match is weak. Size is stated for part of the rows, as once, few or many counts, or as a class when the clone is expanded.

abundance: few; d_gene: TRBD2; j_gene: TRBJ2-3; v_gene: TRBV7-9; CDR3nt: TGTGCCAGCATCTTAGGGACTAGCGGGAGCATTGATACGCAGTATTTT; CDR3aa: CASILGTSGSIDTQYF
abundance: -; d_gene: -; j_gene: TRBJ1-5; v_gene: TRBV12-3/TRBV12-4; CDR3nt: TGTGCCAGCAGTCCACAGGGTTTGCGCAATCAGCCCCAGCATTTT; CDR3aa: CASSPQGLRNQPQHF
abundance: -; d_gene: -; j_gene: TRBJ2-7; v_gene: TRBV29-1; CDR3nt: TGCAGCGTTGGCACAGCGTCCTACGAGCAGTACTTC; CDR3aa: CSVGTASYEQYF
abundance: few; d_gene: -; j_gene: TRBJ2-2; v_gene: TRBV15; CDR3nt: TGTGCCACCAGCAGAGATACAGCGAACACCGGGGAGCTGTTTTTT; CDR3aa: CATSRDTANTGELFF
abundance: -; d_gene: -; j_gene: TRBJ2-3; v_gene: TRBV5-6; CDR3nt: TGTGCCAGCAGCAGCCTACAGGGTCCGGACGCAGATACGCAGTATTTT; CDR3aa: CASSSLQGPDADTQYF
abundance: many; d_gene: -; j_gene: TRBJ2-1; v_gene: TRBV12-3/TRBV12-4; CDR3nt: TGTGCCAGCAGGACCGGACAGCCGAATGAGCAGTTCTTC; CDR3aa: CASRTGQPNEQFF
abundance: many; d_gene: -; j_gene: TRBJ2-5; v_gene: TRBV2; CDR3nt: TGTGCCAGTTTCGGGGGCGATGAGACCCAGTACTTC; CDR3aa: CASFGGDETQYF
abundance: -; d_gene: -; j_gene: TRBJ2-7; v_gene: TRBV14; CDR3nt: TGTGCCAGCAGCCAAGGAGTAATGGGATCTCCCCACGAGCAGTACTTC; CDR3aa: CASSQGVMGSPHEQYF
abundance: few; d_gene: -; j_gene: TRBJ2-5; v_gene: TRBV11-2; CDR3nt: TGTGCCAGCAGCTCTGGTCGCCGGGACACCAGAGGAGAGACCCAGTACTTC; CDR3aa: CASSSGRRDTRGETQYF
abundance: many; d_gene: TRBD1; j_gene: TRBJ1-5; v_gene: TRBV30; CDR3nt: TGTGCCTGGAGTGCCAACAGGGGTTATCAGCCCCAGCATTTT; CDR3aa: CAWSANRGYQPQHF
abundance: -; d_gene: -; j_gene: TRBJ2-2; v_gene: TRBV2; CDR3nt: TGTGCCAGCAACCTGCGGGTCCCCTCTAACGGGGAGCTGTTTTTT; CDR3aa: CASNLRVPSNGELFF
abundance: -; d_gene: TRBD1; j_gene: TRBJ1-5; v_gene: TRBV15; CDR3nt: TGTGCCACCAGAGGGACAGGGTTAAATCAGCCCCAGCATTTT; CDR3aa: CATRGTGLNQPQHF
abundance: -; d_gene: -; j_gene: TRBJ2-1; v_gene: TRBV4-1; CDR3nt: TGCGCCAGCAGCCAAGGAGGGGCACTAGAGCAGTTCTTC; CDR3aa: CASSQGGALEQFF
abundance: few; d_gene: -; j_gene: TRBJ2-5; v_gene: TRBV2; CDR3nt: TGTGCCAGCAGTGAAGGTTGGCGGGATAGAGAGACCCAGTACTTC; CDR3aa: CASSEGWRDRETQYF
abundance: -; d_gene: -; j_gene: TRBJ2-7; v_gene: TRBV27; CDR3nt: TGTGCCAGCAGTTTTAGGACTGAAACCTACGAGCAGTACTTC; CDR3aa: CASSFRTETYEQYF
abundance: -; d_gene: -; j_gene: TRBJ2-3; v_gene: TRBV7-3; CDR3nt: TGTGCCAGCAGCCCCCACGACCGGGATACGCAGTATTTT; CDR3aa: CASSPHDRDTQYF
abundance: -; d_gene: TRBD2; j_gene: TRBJ2-7; v_gene: TRBV4-3; CDR3nt: TGCGCCAGCAGCCAATACACAGCGGGAGGCCCCTACGAGCAGTACTTC; CDR3aa: CASSQYTAGGPYEQYF
abundance: many; d_gene: -; j_gene: TRBJ1-1; v_gene: TRBV28; CDR3nt: TGTGCCAGCAGTTCGATTGGACAAGGGAACACTGAAGCTTTCTTT; CDR3aa: CASSSIGQGNTEAFF
abundance: few; d_gene: -; j_gene: TRBJ2-3; v_gene: TRBV29-1; CDR3nt: TGCAGCGTTCGGGGAGGCTCCCCCACAGATACGCAGTATTTT; CDR3aa: CSVRGGSPTDTQYF
abundance: few; d_gene: -; j_gene: TRBJ1-2; v_gene: TRBV28; CDR3nt: TGTGCCAGCAGCCCCACCGCGGGGGGCCTTGGCTACACCTTC; CDR3aa: CASSPTAGGLGYTF
abundance: -; d_gene: -; j_gene: TRBJ1-2; v_gene: TRBV6-9; CDR3nt: TGTGCCAGCAGTTCCCATGACAGTCTAGACTATGGCTACACCTTC; CDR3aa: CASSSHDSLDYGYTF
abundance: -; d_gene: -; j_gene: TRBJ2-1; v_gene: TRBV6-9; CDR3nt: TGTGCCAGCAGTTCCTCGGGACTCTTGAACTCGGGGGTCGCTGAGCAGTTCTTC; CDR3aa: CASSSSGLLNSGVAEQFF
abundance: few; d_gene: -; j_gene: TRBJ2-5; v_gene: TRBV20-1; CDR3nt: TGCAGTGCTAGTAGAGAAATATTTTGGGGGCAAGAGACCCAGTACTTC; CDR3aa: CSASREIFWGQETQYF
abundance: few; d_gene: -; j_gene: TRBJ2-2; v_gene: TRBV28; CDR3nt: TGTGCCAGCAGTTTCACAGGACCCGGGGAGCTGTTTTTT; CDR3aa: CASSFTGPGELFF
abundance: -; d_gene: TRBD2; j_gene: TRBJ2-7; v_gene: TRBV5-6; CDR3nt: TGTGCCAGCAGTTGGACTAGCGGTGCCTACGAGCAGTACTTC; CDR3aa: CASSWTSGAYEQYF
abundance: many; d_gene: -; j_gene: TRBJ2-3; v_gene: TRBV28; CDR3nt: TGTGCCAGCAGTTTCGGAGGCTCCCGGCGGGGTACGCAGTATTTT; CDR3aa: CASSFGGSRRGTQYF
abundance: many; d_gene: TRBD2; j_gene: TRBJ2-1; v_gene: TRBV30; CDR3nt: TGTGCCGGCCTATTGGTGGCGGCGGGAGAGTACAATGAGCAGTTCTTC; CDR3aa: CAGLLVAAGEYNEQFF
abundance: -; d_gene: -; j_gene: TRBJ1-4; v_gene: TRBV30; CDR3nt: TGTGCCTGGTTTAGCCAGGGTGAAGAGAATGAAAAACTGTTTTTT; CDR3aa: CAWFSQGEENEKLFF
abundance: -; d_gene: TRBD2; j_gene: TRBJ2-1; v_gene: TRBV6-1; CDR3nt: TGTGCCAGCAGTGTTGGGACTAGCGGGAGGCGGGGGAGGAATGAGCAGTTCTTC; CDR3aa: CASSVGTSGRRGRNEQFF
abundance: -; d_gene: -; j_gene: TRBJ2-7; v_gene: TRBV7-2; CDR3nt: TGTGCCAGCAGCTCCAGCATAATCTACGAGCAGTACTTC; CDR3aa: CASSSSIIYEQYF
abundance: few; d_gene: TRBD2; j_gene: TRBJ2-7; v_gene: TRBV11-2; CDR3nt: TGTGCCAGCAGCTTGGCGGGGCGGGAGGTTGACGAGCAGTACTTC; CDR3aa: CASSLAGREVDEQYF
abundance: few; d_gene: -; j_gene: TRBJ1-2; v_gene: TRBV29-1; CDR3nt: TGCAGCGTTGAAGATCGGGGACCTGTAGGCTACACCTTC; CDR3aa: CSVEDRGPVGYTF
abundance: -; d_gene: -; j_gene: TRBJ1-6; v_gene: TRBV4-1; CDR3nt: TGCGCCAGCAGCCAACTACTCCAGGGTCTCTCCTATAATTCACCCCTCCACTTT; CDR3aa: CASSQLLQGLSYNSPLHF
abundance: few; d_gene: TRBD2; j_gene: TRBJ2-7; v_gene: TRBV4-1; CDR3nt: TGCGCCAGCAGCCAAGTTGGGGGGGACGAGCAGTACTTC; CDR3aa: CASSQVGGDEQYF
abundance: -; d_gene: -; j_gene: TRBJ2-3; v_gene: TRBV28; CDR3nt: TGTGCCAGCACTATACAGAAGACTAGCACAGATACGCAGTATTTT; CDR3aa: CASTIQKTSTDTQYF
abundance: -; d_gene: -; j_gene: TRBJ1-3; v_gene: TRBV6-1; CDR3nt: TGTGCCAGCAGTGAAGTGCCCTCTGGAAACACCATATATTTT; CDR3aa: CASSEVPSGNTIYF
abundance: few; d_gene: TRBD2; j_gene: TRBJ2-1; v_gene: TRBV3-1; CDR3nt: TGTGCCAGCAGCCTGGGACTAGCTGGCCATGAGCAGTTCTTC; CDR3aa: CASSLGLAGHEQFF
abundance: -; d_gene: -; j_gene: TRBJ1-4; v_gene: TRBV11-2; CDR3nt: TGTGCCAGCAGCCCCACAGAGGGGCGGACTAATGAAAAACTGTTTTTT; CDR3aa: CASSPTEGRTNEKLFF
abundance: few; d_gene: TRBD1; j_gene: TRBJ2-1; v_gene: TRBV3-1; CDR3nt: TGTGCCAGCAGCCAAGACCGGGACAGGGACGATGAGCAGTTCTTC; CDR3aa: CASSQDRDRDDEQFF
abundance: few; d_gene: TRBD1; j_gene: TRBJ2-7; v_gene: TRBV20-1; CDR3nt: TGCAGTGCTAGTCAACAGGGGAAGCAGTACTTC; CDR3aa: CSASQQGKQYF
abundance: -; d_gene: -; j_gene: TRBJ2-7; v_gene: TRBV14; CDR3nt: TGTGCCAGCAGCCGTACCCGACAGATCTCCTACGAGCAGTACTTC; CDR3aa: CASSRTRQISYEQYF
abundance: many; d_gene: TRBD1; j_gene: TRBJ1-4; v_gene: TRBV28; CDR3nt: TGTGCCAGCAGCCCCTGGGACAGAGTTAATGAAAAACTGTTTTTT; CDR3aa: CASSPWDRVNEKLFF
abundance: many; d_gene: -; j_gene: TRBJ1-5; v_gene: TRBV28; CDR3nt: TGTGCCAGCAGTTTGGGTCAGCCCCAGCATTTT; CDR3aa: CASSLGQPQHF
abundance: few; d_gene: -; j_gene: TRBJ2-7; v_gene: TRBV19; CDR3nt: TGTGCCAGTAGTATCGCGATAGGACAGATGTACGAGCAGTACTTC; CDR3aa: CASSIAIGQMYEQYF
abundance: -; d_gene: TRBD2; j_gene: TRBJ2-7; v_gene: TRBV29-1; CDR3nt: TGCAGCGTTTTGGGCACCGGGACTAGCGGCTCCTACGAGCAGTACTTC; CDR3aa: CSVLGTGTSGSYEQYF
abundance: many; d_gene: -; j_gene: TRBJ2-2; v_gene: TRBV12-3/TRBV12-4; CDR3nt: TGTGCCACGCAGAACACCGGGAGTATACACACCGGGGAGCTGTTTTTT; CDR3aa: CATQNTGSIHTGELFF
abundance: -; d_gene: TRBD2; j_gene: TRBJ2-3; v_gene: TRBV3-1; CDR3nt: TGTGCCAGCAGACCAACTAGCGGGAGACGGCAGTATTTT; CDR3aa: CASRPTSGRRQYF
abundance: few; d_gene: -; j_gene: TRBJ2-1; v_gene: TRBV24-1; CDR3nt: TGTGCCACCAGTCTCGGTGCCCCGAGCTCCTACAATGAGCAGTTCTTC; CDR3aa: CATSLGAPSSYNEQFF
abundance: many; d_gene: -; j_gene: TRBJ1-1; v_gene: TRBV6-5; CDR3nt: TGTGCCAGCAGTTACTCGATCATGATCGCAGGCCGGTCCACTGAAGCTTTCTTT; CDR3aa: CASSYSIMIAGRSTEAFF